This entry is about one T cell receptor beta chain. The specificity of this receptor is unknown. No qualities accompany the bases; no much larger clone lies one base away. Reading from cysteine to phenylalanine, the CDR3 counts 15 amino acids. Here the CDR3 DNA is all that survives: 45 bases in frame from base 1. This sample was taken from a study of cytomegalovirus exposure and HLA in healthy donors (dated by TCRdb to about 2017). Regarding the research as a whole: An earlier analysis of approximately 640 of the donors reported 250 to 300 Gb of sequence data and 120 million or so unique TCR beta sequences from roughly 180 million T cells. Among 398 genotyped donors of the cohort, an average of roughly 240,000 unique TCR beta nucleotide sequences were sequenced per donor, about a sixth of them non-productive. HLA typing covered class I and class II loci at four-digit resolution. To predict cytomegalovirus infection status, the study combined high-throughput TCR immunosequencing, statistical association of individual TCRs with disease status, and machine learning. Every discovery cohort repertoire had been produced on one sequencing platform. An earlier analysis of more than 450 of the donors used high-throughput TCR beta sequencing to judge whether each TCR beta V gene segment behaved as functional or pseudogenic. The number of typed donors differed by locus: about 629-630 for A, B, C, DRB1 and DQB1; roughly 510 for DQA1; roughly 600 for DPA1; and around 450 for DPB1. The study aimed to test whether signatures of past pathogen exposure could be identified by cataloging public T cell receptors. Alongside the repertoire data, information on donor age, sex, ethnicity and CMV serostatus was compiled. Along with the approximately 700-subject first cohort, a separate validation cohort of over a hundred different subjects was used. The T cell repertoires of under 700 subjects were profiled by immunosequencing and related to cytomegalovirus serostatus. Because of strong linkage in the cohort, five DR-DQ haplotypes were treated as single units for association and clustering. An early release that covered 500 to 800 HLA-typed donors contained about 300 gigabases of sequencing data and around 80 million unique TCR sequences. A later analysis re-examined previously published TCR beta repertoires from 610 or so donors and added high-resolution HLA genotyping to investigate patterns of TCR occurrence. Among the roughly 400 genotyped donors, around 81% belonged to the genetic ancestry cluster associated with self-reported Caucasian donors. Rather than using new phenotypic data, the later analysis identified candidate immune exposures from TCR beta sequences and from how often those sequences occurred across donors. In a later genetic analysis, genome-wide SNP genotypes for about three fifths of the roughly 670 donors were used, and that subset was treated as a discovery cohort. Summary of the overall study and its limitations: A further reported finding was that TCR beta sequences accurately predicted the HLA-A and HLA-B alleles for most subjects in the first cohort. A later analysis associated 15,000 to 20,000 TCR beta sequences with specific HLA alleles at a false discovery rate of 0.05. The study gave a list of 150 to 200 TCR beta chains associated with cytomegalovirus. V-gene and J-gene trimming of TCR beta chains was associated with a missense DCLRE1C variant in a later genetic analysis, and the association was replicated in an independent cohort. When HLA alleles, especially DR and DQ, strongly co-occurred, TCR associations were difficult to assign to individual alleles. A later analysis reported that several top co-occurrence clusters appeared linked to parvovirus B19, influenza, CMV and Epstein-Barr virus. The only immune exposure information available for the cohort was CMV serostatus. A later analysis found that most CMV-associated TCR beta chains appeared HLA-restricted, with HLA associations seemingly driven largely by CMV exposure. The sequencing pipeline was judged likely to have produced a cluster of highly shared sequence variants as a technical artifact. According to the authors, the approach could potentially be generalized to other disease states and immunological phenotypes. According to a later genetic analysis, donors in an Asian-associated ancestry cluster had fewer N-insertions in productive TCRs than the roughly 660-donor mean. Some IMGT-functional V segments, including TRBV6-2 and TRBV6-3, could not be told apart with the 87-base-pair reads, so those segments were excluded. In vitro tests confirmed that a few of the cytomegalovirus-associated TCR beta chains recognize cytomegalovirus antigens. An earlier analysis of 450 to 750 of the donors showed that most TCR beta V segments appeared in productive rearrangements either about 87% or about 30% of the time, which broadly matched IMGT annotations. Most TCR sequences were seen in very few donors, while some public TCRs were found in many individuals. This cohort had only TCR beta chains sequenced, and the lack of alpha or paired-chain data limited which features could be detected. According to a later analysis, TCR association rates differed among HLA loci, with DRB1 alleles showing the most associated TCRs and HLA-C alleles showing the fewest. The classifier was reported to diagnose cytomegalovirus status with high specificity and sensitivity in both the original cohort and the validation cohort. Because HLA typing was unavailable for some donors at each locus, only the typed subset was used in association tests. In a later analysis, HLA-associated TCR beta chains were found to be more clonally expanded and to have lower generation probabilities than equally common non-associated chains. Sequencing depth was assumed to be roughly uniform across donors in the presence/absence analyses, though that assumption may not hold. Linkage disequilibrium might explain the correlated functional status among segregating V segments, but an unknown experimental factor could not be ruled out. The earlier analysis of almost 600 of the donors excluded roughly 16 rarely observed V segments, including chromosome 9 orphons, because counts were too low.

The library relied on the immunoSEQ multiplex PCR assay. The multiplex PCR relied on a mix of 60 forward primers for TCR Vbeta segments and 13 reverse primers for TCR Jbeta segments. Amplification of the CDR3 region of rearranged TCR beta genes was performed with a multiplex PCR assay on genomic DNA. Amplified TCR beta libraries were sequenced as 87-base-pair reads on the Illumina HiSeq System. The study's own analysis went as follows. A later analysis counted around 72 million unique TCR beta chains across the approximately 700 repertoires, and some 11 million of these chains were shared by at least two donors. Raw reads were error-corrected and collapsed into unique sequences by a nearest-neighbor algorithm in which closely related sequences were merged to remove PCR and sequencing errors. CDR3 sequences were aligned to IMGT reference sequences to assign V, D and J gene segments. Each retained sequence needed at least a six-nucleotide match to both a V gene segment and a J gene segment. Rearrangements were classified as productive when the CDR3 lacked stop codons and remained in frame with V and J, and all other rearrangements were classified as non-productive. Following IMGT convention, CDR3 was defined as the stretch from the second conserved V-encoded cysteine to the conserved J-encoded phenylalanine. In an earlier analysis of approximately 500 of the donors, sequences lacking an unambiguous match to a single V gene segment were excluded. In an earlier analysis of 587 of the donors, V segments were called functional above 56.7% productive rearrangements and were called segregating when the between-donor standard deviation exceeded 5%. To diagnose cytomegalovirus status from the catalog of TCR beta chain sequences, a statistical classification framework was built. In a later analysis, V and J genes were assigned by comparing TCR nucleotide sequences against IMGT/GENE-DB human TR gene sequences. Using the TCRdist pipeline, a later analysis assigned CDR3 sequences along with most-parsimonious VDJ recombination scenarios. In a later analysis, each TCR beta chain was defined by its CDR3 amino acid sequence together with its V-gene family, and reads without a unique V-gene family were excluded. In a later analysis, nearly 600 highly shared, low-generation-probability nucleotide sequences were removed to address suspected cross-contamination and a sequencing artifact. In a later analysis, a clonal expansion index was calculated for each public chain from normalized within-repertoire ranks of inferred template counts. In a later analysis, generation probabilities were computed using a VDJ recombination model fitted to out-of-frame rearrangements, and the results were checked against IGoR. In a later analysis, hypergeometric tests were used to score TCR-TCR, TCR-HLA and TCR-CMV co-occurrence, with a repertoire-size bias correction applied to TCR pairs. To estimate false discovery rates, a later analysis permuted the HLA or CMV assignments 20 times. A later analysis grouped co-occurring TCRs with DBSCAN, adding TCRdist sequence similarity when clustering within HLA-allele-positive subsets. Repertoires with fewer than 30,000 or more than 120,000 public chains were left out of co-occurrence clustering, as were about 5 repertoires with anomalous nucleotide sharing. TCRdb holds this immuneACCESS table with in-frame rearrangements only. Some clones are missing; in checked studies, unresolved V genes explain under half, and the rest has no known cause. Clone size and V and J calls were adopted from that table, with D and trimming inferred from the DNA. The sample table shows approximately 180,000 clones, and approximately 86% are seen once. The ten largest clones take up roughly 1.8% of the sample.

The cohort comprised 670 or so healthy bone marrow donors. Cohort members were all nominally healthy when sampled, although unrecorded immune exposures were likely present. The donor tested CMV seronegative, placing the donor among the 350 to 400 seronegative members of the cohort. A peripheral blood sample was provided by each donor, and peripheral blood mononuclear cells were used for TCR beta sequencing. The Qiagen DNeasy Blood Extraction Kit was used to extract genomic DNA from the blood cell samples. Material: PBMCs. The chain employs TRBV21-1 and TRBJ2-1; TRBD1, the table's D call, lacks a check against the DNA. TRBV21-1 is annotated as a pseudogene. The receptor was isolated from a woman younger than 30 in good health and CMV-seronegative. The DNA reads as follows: TGTGCCAGCAGCGTACGACAGGGGTCAAACAATGAGCAGTTCTTC. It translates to CASSVRQGSNNEQFF.